The T cell receptor (beta chain) under discussion was sequenced for a study of T cells in Graves' hyperthyroidism and ophthalmopathy. The study's findings and limits: The blood repertoire included most of the expanded thyroid clonotypes above 0.001. For ophthalmopathy, model prediction preceded onset by a median around 7 months.

TCR beta CDR3 sequences were amplified from RNA transcripts. The TCR CDR3 was amplified in a first-round RT-PCR using the HTBI primer set. TCRdb re-analysed the multiplex PCR reads in MiXCR, keeping a single row per CDR3 protein. The sample records hundreds of thousands of distinct CDR3 sequences, 40% to 55% being singletons. CDR1 and CDR2 from the germline V gene are SGHTA and FQGNSA. V shed 4 bases and J shed 5 bases, with 15 bases lying between them. The CDR3 runs 14 residues. As to this clonotype: Its antigen remains unidentified. This clone may be a read error of a much larger clone one base away.

Used for diagnoses were clinical symptoms, serum thyroxine and TRAb, thyroid ultrasound and orbital computed tomography. Sequencing used peripheral blood or thyroid tissue (not recorded which). The chain employs TRBV7-2 and TRBJ2-7; TRBD1 or TRBD2 may be the D gene (5 bases each). This receptor was taken from an adult man with Graves' disease, either hyperthyroidism or ophthalmopathy (not recorded which). The CDR3 protein is CASSSPGRGHEQYF. The CDR3 nucleotides are TGTGCCAGCAGCTCGCCGGGACGGGGCCACGAGCAGTACTTC.